Sequencing of this T cell receptor beta chain was carried out in a study of beta chain features in type 1 diabetes. Study-wide context: Sorted cells examined across all samples numbered about 110,000,000. General study points: The study found that naive, central memory and Treg TCRB repertoires appeared more similar in patients than in healthy donors.

For this clone: No antigen is known for it.

The study reverse transcribed the entire isolated RNA, so it sequenced expressed TCRB transcripts. Assay used: immunoSEQ multiplex PCR; TCRdb lists only in-frame clones, some missing. The repertoire holds hundreds of thousands of clones, 15% to 17% seen once, with roughly 0.098% in the top ten. Donors underwent one heparinised blood draw, around 100 mL on average. By way of CD45RO/CCR7/CD25/CD127/CD95/CD27, the CD4+ regulatory, stem cell-like memory, central memory and naive cells were sorted. V shed 0 bases and J shed 6 bases, with 12 bases lying between them. The germline V gene has CDR1 LGHNA and CDR2 YNFKEQ. The CDR3 length is 14 residues.

The sequenced sample consisted of naive CD4+ T cells from blood. The origin of this receptor is a man between 18 and 35 years old in good health. V and J are TRBV4-2 and TRBJ2-7; the D gene could be TRBD1 or TRBD2 (5 bases each). CDR3 sequence: CASSQEPRGVEQYF. Written as DNA, the CDR3 is TGTGCCAGCAGCCAAGAGCCCCGAGGGGTCGAGCAGTACTTC.